Reported below is one TCR beta chain. Its matching antigen is unknown. These data originate in a study of OX40 agonist ivuxolimab in advanced cancers. Libraries were prepared by immunoSEQ multiplex PCR; TCRdb keeps only in-frame clonotypes and omits some of them. The sample includes 78,000 or so clones, roughly 92% of them seen just once. Findings of the study overall: Mean expanded clone counts were higher in CD8+ than CD4+ T cells.

CDR1 is SGHTA, CDR2 FQGNSA, per germline. V gave up 5 bases and J gave up 0 bases, with 16 bases separating them. CDR3 length equals 16 residues. Sequenced material: CD4+ or CD8+ T cells sorted from blood, taken in a trial of the OX40 agonist ivuxolimab. The sequence was collected from an adult with an advanced solid tumor such as melanoma, head and neck, liver or kidney cancer. The chain is built from TRBV7-2 and TRBJ1-1; maybe TRBD1 (6 bases). This CDR3 is CASSTQGDTLNTEAFF. Written as DNA, the CDR3 is TGTGCCAGCAGCACTCAAGGGGACACACTGAACACTGAAGCTTTCTTT.